The 5 T cell receptor beta chains below come from one sample, sequenced in a study of T cells in Graves' hyperthyroidism and ophthalmopathy. TCR beta CDR3 regions were amplified from RNA. The TCR CDR3 was amplified in a first-round RT-PCR using the HTBI primer set. TCRdb analysed the multiplex PCR reads with MiXCR anew, one entry per CDR3 protein. The table includes 140,000 or so distinct CDR3 sequences, roughly 23% detected once. The sequenced material came from blood. The receptors derive from a woman aged 50 to 60 with Graves' hyperthyroidism that later progressed to Graves' ophthalmopathy.

The rearrangement links TRBV11-3 to TRBJ2-7; 7 nucleotides match TRBD2. This CDR3 comprises 13 residues. Germline loops: CDR1 SGHNT, CDR2 YENEEA. After removal of 0 bases from V and 6 bases from J, the junction contained 2 bases not matched to a gene. The CDR3 protein is CASSLEASGEQYF. The CDR3 DNA sequence: TGTGCCAGCAGCTTAGAGGCTAGCGGCGAGCAGTACTTC.

This clonotype was observed many times. The chain links TRBV12-3 or TRBV12-4 to TRBJ2-1; D is undetermined. The CDR3 consists of 13 residues. V lost 5 bases, J lost 6 bases, and 11 bases lay in between. The CDR3: CASSRLDLNEQFF. The CDR3 nucleotides are TGTGCCAGCAGTCGTCTGGATCTCAATGAGCAGTTCTTC.

V is TRBV10-1 and J is TRBJ2-4, with D perhaps assigned TRBD1 or TRBD2 (5 bases each). Trimming took off 6 bases at V and 7 bases at J, with 13 bases between the two ends. Germline-derived CDR1 and CDR2 are WNHNN and SYGVQD (reference sequence). The CDR3 sequence is 13 residues long. CDR3 coding DNA: TGCGCCAGCAGGGACGGGGACGGGAACATTCAGTACTTC. This encodes CASRDGDGNIQYF.

The table lists this clonotype with a count of one. The junction and the germline gene differ at one end; a read error may be behind it. The rearrangement joins TRBV5-1 to TRBJ1-1; D remains ambiguous. This CDR3 spans 14 amino acids. Germline CDR1 and CDR2: SGHRS and YFSETQ. The CDR3 DNA follows: TGTGCCAGCAGCTTGGGCAACACGAACACTGAAGCTTTCTTT. Translating it yields CASSLGNTNTEAFF.

The table lists this clonotype with a count of one. This chain links TRBV6-1 with TRBJ2-3; perhaps TRBD2 as D (6 bases). Per germline, CDR1 MNHNS and CDR2 SASEGT. There are 15 residues in the CDR3. The V and J ends lost 4 bases and 5 bases respectively, with 16 bases between them. DNA of the CDR3: TGTGCCAGCAGTGTACGTAGCGGCGTACGAGATACGCAGTATTTT. Its translation: CASSVRSGVRDTQYF.